Given below is one TCR beta chain in context. No cognate antigen has been identified for it. One junction end disagrees with the germline gene, perhaps due to a read error. TRIzol reagent was used to extract blood RNA from unsorted whole blood, while the DNeasy Blood & Tissue kit provided the germline DNA. Chronic HBV infection was present in the patients, and the patients were treatment-naive at sampling. Approximately 3.8 milliliters of peripheral blood were collected into K2EDTA tubes before surgery. TCRbeta-specific cDNA was reverse-transcribed from about 520 ng total RNA using a constant-region primer and ProtoScript II reverse transcriptase. The TCRbeta libraries were prepared through three rounds of nested multiplex PCR following a slightly modified ARM-PCR procedure. Multiplex TRBV1-TRBV30 forward primers and a Cbeta reverse primer were used in the first two PCR rounds, each of which was run for 10 to 11 cycles. Sample barcodes and Illumina adapters were added in a final 25-cycle PCR with Deep VentR polymerase. Before sequencing, amplicons of 200-500 bp were gel-purified using a QIAquick gel extraction kit. TCRbeta amplicons were sequenced on an Illumina HiSeq 2500 with 250-bp paired-end reads. The authors' analysis ran thus. Trimmomatic v0.33 was used to quality-trim the reads, and FLASH v1.2.11 was used to merge paired reads so that full CDR3 sequences could be recovered. V, D and J germline segments were assigned to the rearranged TCRbeta sequences using MiGEC v1.2.1b. Clonotype statistics and Shannon-Wiener diversity indices were calculated with VDJtools v1.0.0. To reduce sampling bias, subsequent analyses other than the diversity analysis used only the 250 most abundant clonotypes in each sample. TCRdb handled the public reads itself, with Q25 trimming in fastp and clone calling in MiXCR, and kept productive beta chains. Merged by CDR3 protein, the rows form single entries marked with the most common genes and DNA. The V and J calls and clone size are TCRdb's, not the authors'. The sample table records 310,000 or so distinct CDR3 sequences; approximately 58% of these occur just once. The ten largest clonotypes hold approximately 15% of the sample.

The data stem from a study of tumor-infiltrating lymphocytes in primary liver carcinoma (dated by TCRdb to about 2017). About the investigation overall: A few patients with histopathologically diagnosed primary liver carcinoma underwent surgical resection in China between November 2015 and 2016. Of the five patients, three men and two women aged 30 to 69 years, four had hepatocellular carcinoma and one had combined HCC and intrahepatic cholangiocarcinoma. The five patients had tumors of stage T1-T3 N0M0, with maximum diameters ranging from roughly 4 to 11 cm. Each sample produced roughly 3.5 to 7.13 million productive TCRbeta reads, and read depth showed no significant difference between tissue types. The study combined TCRbeta repertoire sequencing, expression microarrays and whole-exome sequencing across five regions of each liver tumor, with adjacent normal tissue and blood. TCRbeta repertoire sequencing covered about 35 specimens from 5 patients: roughly 25 tumor regions, 5 adjacent noncancerous liver tissues and 5 peripheral blood samples. Repertoires from technical replicates were highly reproducible, with mean shared-clone rates about 0.91 and correlation coefficients above 0.98.

CDR1 and CDR2 (SGHAT, FQNNGV) derive from the germline V gene. Taken from cysteine to phenylalanine, the CDR3 has 16 residues. Of all the DNA, just the CDR3 is kept, 48 bases in frame from base 1. The investigation overall reported the following: Compared with blood, tumors had a significantly larger share of the repertoire taken up by the top 250 clones (p = 0.039). Repertoire overlap was higher between tumor regions (mean around 36%) than tumor-adjacent (approximately 17%) or tumor-blood (about 15%) pairs, consistent with antigen-driven expansion. Comparison of CD4+ and CD8+ T cell repertoires was precluded by the use of bulk unsorted samples. Because sequencing covered only the TCR beta chain and unpaired alpha chains were not captured, true repertoire diversity is likely underestimated. Only a few patients were included in the study, and the authors note that the findings should be validated in a larger study.

Sequencing was performed on peripheral blood. The chain employs TRBV11-2 and TRBJ2-5; 7 bases in between match TRBD2. The origin of this receptor is a woman in her thirties with primary liver carcinoma and hepatitis B virus infection. The CDR3 corresponds to CASAKHPGTNQEAQYF. The sequenced DNA is TGTGCTAGCGCTAAGCACCCTGGGACTAACCAAGAGGCCCAGTACTTC.